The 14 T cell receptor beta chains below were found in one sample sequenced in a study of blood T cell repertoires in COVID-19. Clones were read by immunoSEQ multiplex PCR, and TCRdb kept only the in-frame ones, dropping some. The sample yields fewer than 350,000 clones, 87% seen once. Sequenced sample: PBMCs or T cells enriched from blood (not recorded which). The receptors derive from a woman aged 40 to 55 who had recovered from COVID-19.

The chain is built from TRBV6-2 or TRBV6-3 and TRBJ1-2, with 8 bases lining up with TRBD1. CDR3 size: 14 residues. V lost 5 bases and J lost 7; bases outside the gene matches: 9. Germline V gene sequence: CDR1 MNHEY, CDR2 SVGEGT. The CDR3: CASSPRGQGGGYTF. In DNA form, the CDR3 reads TGTGCCAGCAGTCCACGCGGACAGGGCGGTGGCTACACCTTC.

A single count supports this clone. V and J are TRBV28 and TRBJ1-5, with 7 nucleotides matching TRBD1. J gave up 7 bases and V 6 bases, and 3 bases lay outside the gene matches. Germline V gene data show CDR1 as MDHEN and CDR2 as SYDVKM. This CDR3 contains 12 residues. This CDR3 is CASRGGGQPQHF. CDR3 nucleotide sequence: TGTGCCAGCAGAGGGGGCGGACAGCCCCAGCATTTT.

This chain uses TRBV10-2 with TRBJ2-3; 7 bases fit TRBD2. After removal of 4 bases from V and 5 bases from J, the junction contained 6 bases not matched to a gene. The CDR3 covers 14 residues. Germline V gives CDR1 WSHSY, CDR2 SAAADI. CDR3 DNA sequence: TGCGCCAGCAGTGTGGGAGGGAGGATAGATACGCAGTATTTT. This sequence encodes CASSVGGRIDTQYF.

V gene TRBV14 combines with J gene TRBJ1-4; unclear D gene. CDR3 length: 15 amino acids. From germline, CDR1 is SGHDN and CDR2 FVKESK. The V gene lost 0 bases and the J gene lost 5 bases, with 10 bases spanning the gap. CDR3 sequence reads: CASSQDRGSNEKLFF. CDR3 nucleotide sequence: TGTGCCAGCAGCCAAGACAGAGGTTCGAATGAAAAACTGTTTTTT.

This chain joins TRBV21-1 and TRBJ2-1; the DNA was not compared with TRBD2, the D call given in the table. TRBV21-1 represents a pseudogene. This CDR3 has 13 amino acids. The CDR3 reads CASSLGGSNEQFF. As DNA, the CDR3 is TGTGCCAGCAGCCTTGGAGGTAGCAATGAGCAGTTCTTC.

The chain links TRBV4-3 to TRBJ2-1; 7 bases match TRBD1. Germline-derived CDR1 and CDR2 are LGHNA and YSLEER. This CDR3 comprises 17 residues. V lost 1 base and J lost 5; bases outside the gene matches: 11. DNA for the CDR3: TGCGCCAGCAGCCAAGGGCTCGGGGACAGATCCAACAATGAGCAGTTCTTC. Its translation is CASSQGLGDRSNNEQFF.

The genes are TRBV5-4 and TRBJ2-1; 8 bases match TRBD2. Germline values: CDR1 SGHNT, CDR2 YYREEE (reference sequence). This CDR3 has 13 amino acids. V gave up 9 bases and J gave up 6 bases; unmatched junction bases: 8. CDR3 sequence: CATLSGGGNEQFF. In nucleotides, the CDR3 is TGTGCCACCCTCTCGGGGGGGGGCAATGAGCAGTTCTTC.

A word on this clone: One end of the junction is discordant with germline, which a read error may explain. The CDR3 loop is CASSLRGGNDFEF. The CDR3 DNA is TGTGCCAGCAGTTTAAGAGGCGGCAACGATTTCGAATTT. This sequence joins TRBV28 and TRBJ1-6, with D uncertain. CDR1 is MDHEN and CDR2 is SYDVKM in the germline V gene. The length of the CDR3 is 13 residues.

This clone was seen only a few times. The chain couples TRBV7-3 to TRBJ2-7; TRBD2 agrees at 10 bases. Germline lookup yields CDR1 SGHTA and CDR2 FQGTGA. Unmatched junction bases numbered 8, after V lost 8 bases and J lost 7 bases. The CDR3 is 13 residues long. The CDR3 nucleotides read TGTGCCAGCTCAGCGGGAGGGCCGGAGGAGCAGTACTTC. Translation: CASSAGGPEEQYF.

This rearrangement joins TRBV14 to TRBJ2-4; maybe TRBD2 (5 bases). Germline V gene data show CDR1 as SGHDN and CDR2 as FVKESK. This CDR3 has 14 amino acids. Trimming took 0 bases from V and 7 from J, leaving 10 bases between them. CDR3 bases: TGTGCCAGCAGCCAAGAAGCGGTGCGGAACATTCAGTACTTC. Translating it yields CASSQEAVRNIQYF.

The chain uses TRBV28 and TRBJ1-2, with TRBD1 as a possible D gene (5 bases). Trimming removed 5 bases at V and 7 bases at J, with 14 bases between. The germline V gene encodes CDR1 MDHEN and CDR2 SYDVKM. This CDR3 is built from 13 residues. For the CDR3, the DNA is TGTGCCAGCAGTCTTTTAGGGGCGCGTGGCTACACCTTC. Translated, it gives CASSLLGARGYTF.

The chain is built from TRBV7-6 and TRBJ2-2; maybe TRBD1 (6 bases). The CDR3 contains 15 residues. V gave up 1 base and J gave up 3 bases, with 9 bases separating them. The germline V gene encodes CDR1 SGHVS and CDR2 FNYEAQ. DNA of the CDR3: TGTGCCAGCAGCTTAGGGGGGCTCGACACCGGGGAGCTGTTTTTT. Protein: CASSLGGLDTGELFF.

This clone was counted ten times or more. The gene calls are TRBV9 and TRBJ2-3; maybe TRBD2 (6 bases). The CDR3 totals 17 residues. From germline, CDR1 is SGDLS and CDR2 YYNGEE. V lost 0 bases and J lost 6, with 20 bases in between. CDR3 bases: TGTGCCAGCAGCGTAGGGGCTAGCGCCTGGGGTCCTGATACGCAGTATTTT. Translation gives CASSVGASAWGPDTQYF.

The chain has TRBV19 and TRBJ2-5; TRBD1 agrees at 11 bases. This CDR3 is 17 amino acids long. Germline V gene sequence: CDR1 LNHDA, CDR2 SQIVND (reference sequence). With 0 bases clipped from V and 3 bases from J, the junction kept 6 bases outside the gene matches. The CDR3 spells CASSIELGTGGKETQYF. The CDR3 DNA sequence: TGTGCCAGTAGTATAGAATTGGGGACAGGGGGGAAAGAGACCCAGTACTTC.